The clone carrying this T cell receptor beta chain was seen only a few times. Arm-PCR of CDR3 regions and iRepertoire HTBI primers were the basis on which TCR beta libraries were built. TCRdb processed the multiplex PCR reads anew with MiXCR; each CDR3 protein has one entry. The profile shows around 480,000 distinct CDR3 sequences, around 16% of them singletons. The entry originates in a study of regulatory T cells in long-lasting Graves disease. Across the study: Duration of antithyroid drug therapy among newly diagnosed Graves' patients was under 3 months.

The time point here: newly diagnosed GD, antithyroid drugs for less than 3 months. PBMCs were the source of the RNA used for TCR sequencing. The V gene's germline CDR1 is MNHNS and CDR2 SASEGT. CDR3 length equals 15 residues. Unmatched junction bases numbered 13, after V lost 7 bases and J lost 6 bases. The same sample was also used in a study of T cells in Graves' hyperthyroidism and ophthalmopathy. That work adds: Participants, patients aged 18 to 65, had newly diagnosed hyperthyroidism with a duration under 2 months.

This material consisted of peripheral blood mononuclear cells (PBMCs), taken at new diagnosis, from a patient treated with antithyroid drugs. The source is a woman aged 40-60 years with Graves disease. The V and J genes are TRBV6-1 and TRBJ2-7; 9 nucleotides align to TRBD1. CDR3 nucleotide sequence: TGTGCCAGCAAGGGACCGGGACAGGGACACTTCGAGCAGTACTTC. Amino acid sequence: CASKGPGQGHFEQYF.